Listed below are T cell receptor beta chains from one sample, sequenced in a study of blood T cell repertoires in COVID-19. This table comes from immunoSEQ multiplex PCR, and its TCRdb copy is limited to in-frame clones, with some not included. The repertoire consists of 200,000 to 250,000 clones, with approximately 89% occurring once and the leading ten covering more than 3%. Sequences were obtained from PBMCs or T cells enriched from blood (not recorded which). The source of these receptors is a woman under 40 who had been exposed to COVID-19. Both conserved end residues are part of each CDR3. Fields, in order: J gene, D gene, clone size, V gene, CDR3 length, CDR3 protein, CDR3 DNA. D genes are given only for firm matches. A clone size is listed for some rows: how often the clone was seen (once, few, many), or a class if it is expanded.

TRBJ2-7 TRBD2 . TRBV28 15 CASIPSAGSGYEQYF TGTGCCAGCATTCCCTCAGCGGGATCGGGTTACGAGCAGTACTTC
TRBJ1-2 TRBD1 . TRBV30 15 CAFNPGQGKNYGYTF TGTGCCTTTAATCCGGGACAGGGGAAGAACTATGGCTACACCTTC
TRBJ2-7 TRBD2 . TRBV7-2 15 CASSLLAGGGYEQYF TGTGCCAGCAGCTTACTAGCGGGAGGGGGGTACGAGCAGTACTTC
TRBJ2-7 TRBD2 . TRBV28 14 CASSRAGEGLEQYF TGTGCCAGCAGTCGAGCGGGAGAGGGTCTCGAGCAGTACTTC
TRBJ2-2 . . TRBV29-1 15 CSVARTPGVLGELFF TGCAGCGTTGCTCGTACCCCAGGGGTGCTCGGGGAGCTGTTTTTT
TRBJ2-7 . . TRBV10-2 12 CASSDSSYEQYF TGCGCCAGCAGTGACAGCTCCTACGAGCAGTACTTC
TRBJ2-2 TRBD2 . TRBV2 15 CASKFMGGSAGELFF TGTGCCAGCAAGTTTATGGGCGGGAGCGCCGGGGAGCTGTTTTTT
TRBJ1-6 TRBD1 . TRBV30 14 CAWSEGQGYSPLHF TGTGCCTGGAGTGAGGGACAGGGGTATTCACCCCTCCACTTT
TRBJ1-4 . . TRBV5-1 14 CASSLLGDREKLFF TGCGCCAGCAGCTTGCTGGGTGACAGGGAAAAACTGTTTTTT
TRBJ1-6 . . TRBV6-5 16 CASSYGEVRYNSPLHF TGTGCCAGCAGTTACGGGGAGGTTCGGTATAATTCACCCCTCCACTTT
TRBJ2-3 TRBD2 . TRBV6-5 14 CASRREGRTDTQYF TGTGCCAGCAGAAGGGAGGGCCGGACAGATACGCAGTATTTT
TRBJ2-1 TRBD2 . TRBV5-1 15 CASSFVAGGSNEQFF TGCGCCAGCAGCTTCGTAGCGGGAGGGAGTAATGAGCAGTTCTTC
TRBJ2-1 TRBD2 once TRBV10-1 15 CASSEGTSVHNEQFF TGCGCCAGCAGTGAAGGGACTAGCGTCCACAATGAGCAGTTCTTC
TRBJ1-4 TRBD1 . TRBV25-1 18 CASSDIGQGNPRGEKLFF TGTGCCAGCAGTGACATTGGACAGGGAAACCCCAGGGGTGAAAAACTGTTTTTT
TRBJ2-7 . . TRBV3-1/TRBV3-2 13 CASSRGKSYEQYF TGTGCCAGCAGCCGAGGGAAATCCTACGAGCAGTACTTC
TRBJ2-3 . . TRBV5-4 16 CASSLEQGRRADTQYF TGTGCCAGCAGCTTAGAACAGGGAAGACGCGCAGATACGCAGTATTTT
TRBJ2-3 . . TRBV5-6 15 CASSLGEGVTDTQYF TGTGCCAGCAGCTTGGGCGAGGGAGTCACAGATACGCAGTATTTT
TRBJ1-2 . . TRBV5-1 15 CASSSISRGNYGYTF TGCGCCAGCAGCTCAATTTCCAGGGGTAACTATGGCTACACCTTC
TRBJ1-2 . . TRBV10-3 10 CASEGEGYTF TGTGCCTCAGAGGGGGAGGGCTACACCTTC
TRBJ2-1 TRBD1 . TRBV7-9 13 CASSLRGRDEQFF TGTGCCAGCAGCTTAAGGGGGCGGGATGAGCAGTTCTTC
TRBJ2-1 TRBD2 . TRBV24-1 16 CATSDLASGFYNEQFF TGTGCCACCAGTGATTTAGCTAGCGGCTTTTACAATGAGCAGTTCTTC
TRBJ1-1 . . TRBV25-1 13 CASSDLGRTEAFF TGTGCCAGCAGTGACCTGGGGAGGACTGAAGCTTTCTTT
TRBJ2-5 . once TRBV19 15 CASSIGGARGETQYF TGTGCCAGTAGTATTGGGGGGGCGCGAGGGGAGACCCAGTACTTC
TRBJ1-1 TRBD1 few TRBV27 15 CASSLLTGGGTEAFF TGTGCCAGCAGTTTGTTGACAGGGGGCGGAACTGAAGCTTTCTTT
TRBJ1-1 . . TRBV6-5 14 CATKGGAGNTEAFF TGTGCCACCAAGGGCGGGGCAGGGAACACTGAAGCTTTCTTT
TRBJ1-1 . . TRBV10-2 13 CASTATGKRGAFF TGCGCCAGCACCGCCACAGGGAAGAGAGGAGCTTTCTTT
TRBJ2-7 TRBD2 . TRBV4-1 13 CASSFTSGNEQYF TGCGCCAGCAGCTTTACTAGCGGCAACGAGCAGTACTTC
TRBJ2-7 . once TRBV10-3 13 CAISEGVLDEQYF TGTGCCATCAGTGAAGGAGTCCTCGACGAGCAGTACTTC
TRBJ1-5 . . TRBV4-2 15 CASSQDSSSNQPQHF TGTGCCAGCAGCCAAGATAGCAGTAGCAATCAGCCCCAGCATTTT
TRBJ2-4 TRBD2 . TRBV28 15 CASSDRTSGRNIQYF TGTGCCAGCAGCGACAGGACTAGCGGGAGAAACATTCAGTACTTC
TRBJ2-7 . . TRBV12-5 14 CASGLTQGLYEQYF TGTGCTAGTGGTTTGACTCAGGGACTCTACGAGCAGTACTTC
TRBJ2-3 . . TRBV3-1/TRBV3-2 16 CASSQGAVSAQDTQYF TGTGCCAGCAGCCAAGGAGCGGTCAGTGCCCAAGATACGCAGTATTTT
TRBJ1-5 . . TRBV2 15 CASSAGSFSNQPQHF TGTGCCAGCAGTGCGGGTTCCTTTTCCAATCAGCCCCAGCATTTT
TRBJ2-7 TRBD2 few TRBV27 14 CASSFRGSRIEQYF TGTGCCAGCAGTTTCCGCGGGAGTCGGATCGAGCAGTACTTC
TRBJ2-2 . . TRBV15 16 CATSRHRSGNTGELFF TGTGCCACCAGCAGACACCGATCGGGTAACACCGGGGAGCTGTTTTTT
TRBJ2-7 TRBD2 . TRBV7-9 15 CASSHYPGRNYEQYF TGTGCCAGCAGCCATTACCCCGGGAGGAATTACGAGCAGTACTTC
TRBJ1-1 . . TRBV5-6 16 CASSFRTASMNTEAFF TGTGCCAGCAGCTTCAGGACAGCGAGTATGAACACTGAAGCTTTCTTT
TRBJ2-7 . . TRBV5-1 13 CASSGLETYEQYF TGCGCCAGCTCGGGACTCGAAACCTACGAGCAGTACTTC